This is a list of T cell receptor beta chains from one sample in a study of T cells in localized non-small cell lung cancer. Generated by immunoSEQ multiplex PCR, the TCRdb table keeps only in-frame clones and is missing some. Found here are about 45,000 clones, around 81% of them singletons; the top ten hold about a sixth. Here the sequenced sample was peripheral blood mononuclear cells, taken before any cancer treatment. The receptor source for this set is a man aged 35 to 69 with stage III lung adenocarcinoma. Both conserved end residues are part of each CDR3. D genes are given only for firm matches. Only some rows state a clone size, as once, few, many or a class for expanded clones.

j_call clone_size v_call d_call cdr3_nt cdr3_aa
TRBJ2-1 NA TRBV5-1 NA TGCGCCAGCAGCCTTACGGGCAGGGGAAAGTTCTTC CASSLTGRGKFF
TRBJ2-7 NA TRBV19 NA TGTGCCAGTAGTATAGTCCCGTCTTACGAGCAGTACTTC CASSIVPSYEQYF
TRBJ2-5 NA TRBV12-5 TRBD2 TGTGCTAGTGGTTTAGGGACTAGCGGGGGGTGGGAGACCCAGTACTTC CASGLGTSGGWETQYF
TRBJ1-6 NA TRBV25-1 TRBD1 TGTGCCAGCAGTGACCCGGACAGGCTAGATTCACCCCTCCACTTT CASSDPDRLDSPLHF
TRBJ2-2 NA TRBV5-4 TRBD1 TGTGCCAGCAGCTTGGAAGGGGGCTACGGGGAGCTGTTTTTT CASSLEGGYGELFF
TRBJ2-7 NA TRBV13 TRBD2 TGTGCCAGCAACGAGCGGGGTACTCTGGACGAGCAGTACTTC CASNERGTLDEQYF
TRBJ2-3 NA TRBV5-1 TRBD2 TGCGCCAGCAGCTTGGAGGCTAGCGGGGCCTCAGATACGCAGTATTTT CASSLEASGASDTQYF
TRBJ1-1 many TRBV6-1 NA TGTGCCAGCAGTGAAGACACGCTAAGCACTGAAGCTTTCTTT CASSEDTLSTEAFF
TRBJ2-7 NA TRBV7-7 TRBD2 TGTGCCAGCAGTGCTAGCGGGGGGGCTGGCTACCACGAGCAGTACTTC CASSASGGAGYHEQYF
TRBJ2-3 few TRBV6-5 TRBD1 TGTGCCAGCAGTTTCAAGTGGACAGGCTGGACAGATACGCAGTATTTT CASSFKWTGWTDTQYF
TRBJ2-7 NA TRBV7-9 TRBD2 TGTGCCAGCAGCTTTGGACTAGCGGGCTACGAGCAGTACTTC CASSFGLAGYEQYF
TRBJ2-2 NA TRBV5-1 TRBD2 TGCGCCAGCAGCCCCCTCGGGGGGGTTGGCACCGGGGAGCTGTTTTTT CASSPLGGVGTGELFF
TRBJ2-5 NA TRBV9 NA TGTGCCAGCAGCGCTTGGGGGGCGCATAGGGAAGAGACCCAGTACTTC CASSAWGAHREETQYF
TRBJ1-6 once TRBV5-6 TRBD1 TGTGCCAGCAGCTTGGCCGCGGCAGGGGGTGTTTCACCCCTCCACTTT CASSLAAAGGVSPLHF
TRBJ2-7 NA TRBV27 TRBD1 TGTGCCAGCAGGGTAACAGGACAGGGCTGGGACGAGCAGTACTTC CASRVTGQGWDEQYF
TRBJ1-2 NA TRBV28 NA TGTGCCGTGGGGAGGGGTTATGGCTACACCTTC CAVGRGYGYTF
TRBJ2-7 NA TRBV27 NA TGTGCCAGCAGTTTAACCGCCTTATCCTACGAGCAGTACTTC CASSLTALSYEQYF
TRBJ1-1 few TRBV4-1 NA TGCGCCAGCAGCCAAGTTTTCGGGGAAGCTTTCTTT CASSQVFGEAFF
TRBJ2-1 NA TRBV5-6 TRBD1 TGTGCCAGCAGCTTGGGGGACAGGGGAGGCAATGAGCAGTTCTTC CASSLGDRGGNEQFF
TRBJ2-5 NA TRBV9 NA TGTGCCAGCAGCGTAGCTACAGGGTTTAACCAAGAGACCCAGTACTTC CASSVATGFNQETQYF
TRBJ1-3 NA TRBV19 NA TGTGCCAGTAGTATCTTCGGGGACTCCTCTGGAAACACCATATATTTT CASSIFGDSSGNTIYF
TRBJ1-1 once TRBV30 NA TGTGCCTGGAGTGTAGGGACCCTTTACACTGAAGCTTTCTTT CAWSVGTLYTEAFF
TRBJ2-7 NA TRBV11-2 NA TGTGCCAGCAGCTATGGAGCGGGCTTCTACGAGCAGTACTTC CASSYGAGFYEQYF
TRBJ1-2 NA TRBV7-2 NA TGTGCCAGCAGCTTTAATATGGGCTATGGCTACACCTTC CASSFNMGYGYTF
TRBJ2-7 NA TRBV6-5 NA TGTGCCAGCAGTTCCGACGGTGCAGGACCCTACGAGCAGTACTTC CASSSDGAGPYEQYF
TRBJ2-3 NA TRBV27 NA TGTGCCAGCAGTCTACGGGACAGGGTAGCGGGGCAAGATACGCAGTATTTT CASSLRDRVAGQDTQYF
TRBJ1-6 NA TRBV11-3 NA TGTGCCAGCAGCTTAGAAGGGGCTAATTCACCCCTCCACTTT CASSLEGANSPLHF
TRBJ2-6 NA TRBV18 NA TGTGCCAGCTCACCGATGGGCCGTGCCTCTGGGGCCAACGTCCTGACTTTC CASSPMGRASGANVLTF
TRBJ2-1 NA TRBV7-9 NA TGTGCCAGCAGCCGTCCCTTGGACAGCTACAATGAGCAGTTCTTC CASSRPLDSYNEQFF
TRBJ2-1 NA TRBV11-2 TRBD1 TGTGCCAGCAGCTTCGGGACAGGGGGCGAGCAGTTCTTC CASSFGTGGEQFF
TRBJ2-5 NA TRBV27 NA TGTGCCAGCAGTCCCTACAGGAGGGGGACCCAGTACTTC CASSPYRRGTQYF
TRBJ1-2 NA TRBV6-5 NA TGTGCCAGCAGTACGCACGGCAGTCGCTATGGCTACACCTTC CASSTHGSRYGYTF
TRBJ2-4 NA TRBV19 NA TGTGCCAGTAGTATAGATCGGCCAGGGACCAAAAACATTCAGTACTTC CASSIDRPGTKNIQYF
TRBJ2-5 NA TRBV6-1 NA TGTGCCAGCAGTGGGAGGGCGGGGGCACAGAAGACCCAGTACTTC CASSGRAGAQKTQYF
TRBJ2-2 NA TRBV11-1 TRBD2 TGTGCCAGCAGCCCCAATCGACTAGCGGGGGGCGGGGAGCTGTTTTTT CASSPNRLAGGGELFF
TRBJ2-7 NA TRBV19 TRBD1 TGTGCCAGTAGTCTAACAGGGGAAGGAAGTGAGCAGTACTTC CASSLTGEGSEQYF
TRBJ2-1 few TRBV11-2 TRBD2 TGTGCCAGCAGCCCGACTAGCGGGGGGTGGAATGAGCAGTTCTTC CASSPTSGGWNEQFF
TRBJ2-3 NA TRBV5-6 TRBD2 TGTGCCAGCAGCCGCGGGGGGGTGGATACGCAGTATTTT CASSRGGVDTQYF
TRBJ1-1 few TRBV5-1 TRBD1 TGCGCCAGCAGCTGGGGGGGACAGCCGAACACTGAAGCTTTCTTT CASSWGGQPNTEAFF
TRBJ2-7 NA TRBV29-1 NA TGCAGCGTTGAAGATTACATGGAGCAGTACTTC CSVEDYMEQYF
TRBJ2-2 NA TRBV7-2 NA TGTGCCAGCAGCTTGATAGGCAGCGGGGAGCTGTTTTTT CASSLIGSGELFF
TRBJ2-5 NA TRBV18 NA TGTGCCAGCCGTTCAGGGGAAGAGACCCAGTACTTC CASRSGEETQYF
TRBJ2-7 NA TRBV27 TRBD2 TGTGCCAGCAGTTTAAGGCTAGCGGCCTACGAGCAGTACTTC CASSLRLAAYEQYF
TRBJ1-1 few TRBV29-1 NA TGCAGCGTTGAGAGACGGCAGAACACTGAAGCTTTCTTT CSVERRQNTEAFF
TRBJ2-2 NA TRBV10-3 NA TGTGCCATCAGGGAGGACCGGCGGGGCACCGGGGAGCTGTTTTTT CAIREDRRGTGELFF
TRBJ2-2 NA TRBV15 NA TGTGCCACCAGGAGAGACACCGGGGAGCTGTTTTTT CATRRDTGELFF
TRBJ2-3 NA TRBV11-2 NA TGTGCCAGCAGCTACCAGCGGATTAGCACAGATACGCAGTATTTT CASSYQRISTDTQYF
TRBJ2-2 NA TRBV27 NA TGTGCCAGCAGTCTATATCTAGGGAGCCCCGGGGAGCTGTTTTTT CASSLYLGSPGELFF
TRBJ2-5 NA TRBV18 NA TGTGCCAGCTCAACGGGACGGGACCAAGAGACCCAGTACTTC CASSTGRDQETQYF
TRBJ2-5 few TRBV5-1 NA TGCGCCAGCAGCTTGCTTGGGTTCGCGGAGACCCAGTACTTC CASSLLGFAETQYF
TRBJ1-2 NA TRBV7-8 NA TGTGCCAGCAGCTTAGAGCTGGGTGGCTATGGCTACACCTTC CASSLELGGYGYTF